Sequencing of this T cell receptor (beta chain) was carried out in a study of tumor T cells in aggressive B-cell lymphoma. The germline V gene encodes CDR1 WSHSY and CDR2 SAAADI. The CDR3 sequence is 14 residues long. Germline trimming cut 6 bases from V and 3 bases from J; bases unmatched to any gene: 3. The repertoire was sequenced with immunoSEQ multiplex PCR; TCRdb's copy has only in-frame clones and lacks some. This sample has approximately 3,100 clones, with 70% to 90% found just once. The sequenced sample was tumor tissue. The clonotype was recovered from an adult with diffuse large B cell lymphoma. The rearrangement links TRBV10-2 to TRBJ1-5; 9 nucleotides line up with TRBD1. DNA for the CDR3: TGCGCCAGCAGGGACAGGGGTAACAATCAGCCCCAGCATTTT. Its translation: CASRDRGNNQPQHF.